The 28 T cell receptor beta chains given below trace back to one sample, sequenced in a study of blood T cell repertoires in COVID-19. TCRdb's table, derived via immunoSEQ multiplex PCR, lists solely in-frame clones and lacks some. The sample includes a few hundred thousand clones, about 91% of them seen just once. The sequenced material came from PBMCs or T cells enriched from blood (not recorded which). These TCRs come from a middle-aged woman who had recovered from COVID-19.

This chain joins TRBV6-5 and TRBJ2-7, with D hard to call. The CDR3 consists of 11 residues. In germline, CDR1 is MNHEY, CDR2 SVGAGI. V was cut by 5 bases and J by 6 bases, with 8 bases left in between. The CDR3 nucleotides read TGTGCCAGCAGTAATCGAGCCGAGCAGTACTTC. Translated: CASSNRAEQYF.

The V call is TRBV18, the J call TRBJ1-1, with D possibly TRBD1 on 6 matching bases. The CDR3 contains 17 residues. The ends were cut back, 3 bases at V and 3 bases at J, with 20 bases in the middle. Germline CDR1 is KGHSH and CDR2 is LQKENI. CDR3 region: CASSPLAQGEVYTEAFF. The CDR3 bases are TGTGCCAGCTCACCCCTGGCACAGGGCGAAGTTTACACTGAAGCTTTCTTT. Full variable domain (outside the CDR3, taken from reference TRBV18 and TRBJ1-1): NAGVMQNPRHLVRRRGQEARLRCSPMKGHSHVYWYRQLPEEGLKFMVYLQKENIIDESGMPKERFSAEFPKEGPSILRIQQVVRGDSAAYFCASSPLAQGEVYTEAFFGQGTRLTVV.

About this clone itself: Within the sample, other DNA sequences also encode this same CDR3. This rearrangement joins TRBV19 to TRBJ1-6; TRBD1 matches 7 bases. Germline CDR1 and CDR2: LNHDA and SQIVND (reference sequence). This CDR3 comprises 14 residues. Trimming at V came to 3 bases and at J to 7 bases, leaving 3 bases not matched to a gene. DNA for the CDR3: TGTGCCAGTAGTATTCCGACAGGGAATTCACCCCTCCACTTT. Protein product: CASSIPTGNSPLHF.

The CDR3 region has the DNA TGTGCCAGCAAGGCAAGGGGACAGGGTAGCGGCTACACCTTC. It yields the protein CASKARGQGSGYTF. This chain joins TRBV6-5 and TRBJ1-2, with 9 bases fitting TRBD1. The ends lost 7 bases at V and 8 bases at J; junction bases unmatched: 11. CDR1 MNHEY and CDR2 SVGAGI come from the germline V gene. The CDR3 consists of 14 residues.

V and J are TRBV7-2 and TRBJ1-5; D gene ambiguous. Trimming cost V 5 bases and J 0 bases, with 11 bases left between them. The germline CDR1 and CDR2 sequences are SGHTA and FQGNSA. The CDR3 has 15 amino acids. The CDR3 bases are TGTGCCAGCAGCGATGACATTTATAGCAATCAGCCCCAGCATTTT. This translates into CASSDDIYSNQPQHF.

This rearrangement joins TRBV2 to TRBJ2-7; no definite D call. The CDR3 spans 14 residues. Germline lookup yields CDR1 SNHLY and CDR2 FYNNEI. The V and J ends lost 7 bases and 6 bases respectively, with 19 bases between them. CDR3 bases: TGTGCCAGCACTCCCCGTCAGGTGACATCCGAGCAGTACTTC. Its protein is CASTPRQVTSEQYF.

This chain connects TRBV10-3 to TRBJ1-1, with 10 bases aligning to TRBD1. Germline CDR1 ENHRY, CDR2 SYGVKD. With 5 bases clipped from V and 1 base from J, the junction kept 10 bases outside the gene matches. CDR3 length equals 17 residues. The CDR3 reads CAISSLRDRGGNTEAFF. In DNA, the CDR3 is TGTGCCATCAGTTCCCTCCGGGACAGGGGAGGGAACACTGAAGCTTTCTTT.

This chain uses TRBV2 with TRBJ2-4; possible D gene TRBD1, 6 bases. V gave up 6 bases and J gave up 6 bases, with 15 bases separating them. The germline CDR1 and CDR2 sequences are SNHLY and FYNNEI. The CDR3 runs 14 residues. CDR3 sequence (DNA): TGTGCCAGCAGCGATACAGGGTTGGGAAACATTCAGTACTTC. It encodes CASSDTGLGNIQYF.

J is TRBJ2-3 and V is TRBV29-1; D ambiguous. V lost 4 bases and J 6 bases, leaving 11 bases between the germline ends. Germline-derived CDR1 and CDR2 are SQVTM and ANQGSEA. The CDR3 is 12 amino acids. The CDR3 reads CSVAENPDTQYF. CDR3 in DNA: TGCAGCGTTGCCGAGAACCCGGATACGCAGTATTTT.

The J gene is TRBJ2-7, the V gene TRBV5-6, with 9 bases aligning to TRBD1. The CDR3 covers 15 residues. J lost 5 bases, V lost 6 bases, and 12 bases had no gene match. Germline V gives CDR1 SGHDT, CDR2 YYEEEE. This CDR3 is CASKTGTGIRHEQYF. The CDR3 nucleotides are TGTGCCAGCAAAACCGGGACAGGGATTCGCCACGAGCAGTACTTC.

On this clone: This specimen includes other DNA sequences encoding the same CDR3. The genes are TRBV5-4 and TRBJ1-4; unclear D gene. Trimming cost V 0 bases and J 0 bases, with 6 bases left between them. The CDR3 sequence is 15 residues long. CDR1 SGHNT and CDR2 YYREEE come from the germline V gene (reference sequence). The DNA of the CDR3 is TGTGCCAGCAGCTTGGGCGGGACAACTAATGAAAAACTGTTTTTT. Amino acids: CASSLGGTTNEKLFF.

CDR3 amino acids: CATYRDPETEAFF. In nucleotides, the CDR3 is TGTGCCACGTACAGGGACCCTGAGACTGAAGCTTTCTTT. This sequence joins TRBV19 and TRBJ1-1; possible D gene TRBD1, 6 bases. V shed 10 bases and J shed 5 bases, with 17 bases lying between them. CDR1 LNHDA and CDR2 SQIVND come from the germline V gene (reference sequence). There are 13 residues in the CDR3.

As DNA, the CDR3 is TGTGCCAGCAGCTCGGCGGGAGTACGGACCGGGGAGCTGTTTTTT. It codes for CASSSAGVRTGELFF. The chain uses TRBV7-9 and TRBJ2-2; 7 positions match TRBD2. CDR3 length equals 15 residues. Per germline, CDR1 SEHNR and CDR2 FQNEAQ (reference sequence). J lost 5 bases, V lost 4 bases, and 7 bases had no gene match.

The rearrangement uses TRBV21-1 and TRBJ2-3; the D segment call TRBD2 is taken from the table without a DNA check. TRBV21-1 constitutes a pseudogene. The CDR3 has 20 amino acids. The CDR3 is CASSQSPGTSEDRGTDTQYF. The CDR3 DNA is TGTGCCAGCAGCCAGAGTCCCGGGACTAGCGAGGATCGGGGCACAGATACGCAGTATTTT.

In its sample, this clone was seen once. The V and J genes are TRBV27 and TRBJ2-7; a weak D match, TRBD1 (5 bases). Between the trimmed V and J ends, which lost 3 bases and 4 bases, there was a span of 13 bases. Germline CDR1 reads MNHEY; CDR2 reads SMNVEV (reference sequence). The CDR3 contains 14 residues. The CDR3 DNA follows: TGTGCCAGCAGTTTTTCCCAGGGTAAATACGAGCAGTACTTC. Protein sequence: CASSFSQGKYEQYF.

The chain links TRBV7-9 to TRBJ2-7; TRBD1 matches at 9 bases. The ends lost 3 bases at V and 5 bases at J; junction bases unmatched: 14. Germline CDR1 and CDR2: SEHNR and FQNEAQ (reference sequence). This CDR3 is built from 17 residues. Here the CDR3 reads CASSFVAGTGRMNEQYF. CDR3 nucleotides: TGTGCCAGCAGCTTCGTTGCCGGGACAGGGAGAATGAACGAGCAGTACTTC.

A note on this clone: The same CDR3 arises from other DNA sequences in this sample as well. V usage is TRBV28 and J usage is TRBJ2-7; D is unresolved. V was trimmed by 1 base and J by 0 bases, leaving 7 bases between them. Germline V lookup: CDR1 MDHEN, CDR2 SYDVKM. CDR3 length: 14 residues. Written as DNA, the CDR3 is TGTGCCAGCAGTTTATCAGGTCCCTCCTACGAGCAGTACTTC. Translation gives CASSLSGPSYEQYF.

The chain recombines TRBV9 with TRBJ2-5, with a possible D match to TRBD2 (6 bases). Trimming left V 4 bases short and J 6 bases short, with 16 bases between. The CDR3 length is 14 residues. Germline V gene data show CDR1 as SGDLS and CDR2 as YYNGEE. The CDR3: CASSPGGEGKTQYF. The CDR3 DNA sequence: TGTGCCAGCAGCCCTGGAGGGGAAGGGAAGACCCAGTACTTC.

The V call is TRBV7-2, the J call TRBJ2-7; D is perhaps TRBD2 (6 bases). The V gene lost 8 bases and the J gene lost 4 bases, with 18 bases spanning the gap. This CDR3 is 14 amino acids long. From germline, CDR1 is SGHTA and CDR2 FQGNSA. The CDR3 loop is CASLTGRGAYEQYF. The CDR3, as DNA: TGTGCCAGCCTGACGGGGCGGGGAGCGTACGAGCAGTACTTC. Using reference TRBV7-2 and TRBJ2-7 for the parts outside the CDR3, the full variable domain is GAGVSQSPSNKVTEKGKDVELRCDPISGHTALYWYRQSLGQGLEFLIYFQGNSAPDKSGLPSDRFSAERTGGSVSTLTIQRTQQEDSAVYLCASLTGRGAYEQYFGPGTRLTVT.

The gene calls are TRBV5-6 and TRBJ1-6; D uncertain. CDR1 is SGHDT, CDR2 YYEEEE, per germline. The CDR3 sequence is 14 residues long. The V and J ends lost 5 bases and 6 bases respectively, with 12 bases between them. CDR3 sequence reads: CASSFPGGNSPLHF. CDR3 sequence (DNA): TGTGCCAGCAGTTTTCCGGGAGGTAATTCACCCCTCCACTTT. Supplemented by reference TRBV5-6 and TRBJ1-6, the full variable domain reads DAGVTQSPTHLIKTRGQQVTLRCSPKSGHDTVSWYQQALGQGPQFIFQYYEEEERQRGNFPDRFSGHQFPNYSSELNVNALLLGDSALYLCASSFPGGNSPLHFGNGTRLTVT.

V and J are TRBV25-1 and TRBJ2-5, with 7 positions matching TRBD1. Per germline, CDR1 MGHDK and CDR2 SYGVNS. V was pared by 5 bases and J by 5 bases, with 11 bases of the junction left unmatched. This CDR3 contains 15 residues. The CDR3 region is CASSPPEGGYETQYF. The CDR3 DNA is TGTGCCAGCAGTCCCCCCGAAGGGGGCTACGAGACCCAGTACTTC.

The rearrangement joins TRBV7-9 to TRBJ2-1; 11 bases match TRBD2. This CDR3 is built from 18 residues. V was clipped by 8 bases and J by 0 bases; unmatched bases: 12. Germline CDR1 reads SEHNR; CDR2 reads FQNEAQ (reference sequence). In nucleotides, the CDR3 is TGTGCCAGCTCAACTCGAGCGACTAGCGGGGCCTCCTACAATGAGCAGTTCTTC. This encodes CASSTRATSGASYNEQFF.

The V gene is TRBV30, the J gene TRBJ1-6, with D possibly matching TRBD1 (5 bases). The CDR3 has 13 amino acids. Germline loops: CDR1 GTSNPN, CDR2 SVGIG (reference sequence). The V and J ends lost 4 bases and 8 bases respectively, with 12 bases between them. CDR3 coding DNA: TGTGCCTGGAATAAGGGGAGGGATTCACCCCTCCACTTT. It translates to CAWNKGRDSPLHF. Full variable domain (missing parts from reference TRBV30 and TRBJ1-6): SQTIHQWPATLVQPVGSPLSLECTVEGTSNPNLYWYRQAAGRGLQLLFYSVGIGQISSEVPQNLSASRPQDRQFILSSKKLLLSDSGFYLCAWNKGRDSPLHFGNGTRLTVT.

The CDR3 DNA reads as TGTGCCAGCACCAGTGGGGGGGAAGGTCTCGGAAACACCATATATTTT. Translation: CASTSGGEGLGNTIYF. The chain employs TRBV28 and TRBJ1-3, with D perhaps TRBD1 (5 bases). Looked up from germline, CDR1 is MDHEN and CDR2 is SYDVKM. CDR3 length equals 16 residues. The V gene lost 7 bases and the J gene lost 4 bases, with 20 bases spanning the gap.

This clone has a single count. The chain uses TRBV9 and TRBJ2-1; 10 positions agree with TRBD2. From germline, CDR1 is SGDLS and CDR2 YYNGEE. The CDR3 length is 14 residues. Trimming took 4 bases from V and 7 from J; bases not matched to a gene: 5. The CDR3 protein is CASSFSGGTNEQFF. CDR3 nucleotide sequence: TGTGCCAGCAGCTTTAGCGGGGGGACGAATGAGCAGTTCTTC.

The chain links TRBV28 to TRBJ2-7, with TRBD1 as a possible D gene (6 bases). Trimming took off 2 bases at V and 1 base at J, with 24 bases between the two ends. The CDR3 is made up of 19 amino acids. Per germline, CDR1 MDHEN and CDR2 SYDVKM. The CDR3 protein is CASSLTPLQGGIFSYEQYF. The CDR3 bases are TGTGCCAGCAGTTTAACGCCCTTACAGGGTGGGATCTTTTCCTACGAGCAGTACTTC.

The chain links TRBV11-2 to TRBJ1-4; D uncertain. The germline CDR1 and CDR2 sequences are SGHAT and FQNNGV. The CDR3 covers 14 residues. V dropped 0 bases and J dropped 4 bases, with 6 bases sitting between them. In DNA, the CDR3 is TGTGCCAGCAGCTTAGACCGACATAATGAAAAACTGTTTTTT. Translation gives CASSLDRHNEKLFF.

The genes are TRBV19 and TRBJ2-1; the match to TRBD2 covers 13 bases. V shed 2 bases and J 1 base; nucleotides not matched to a gene: 8. Germline V gene data show CDR1 as LNHDA and CDR2 as SQIVND (reference sequence). This CDR3 has 19 residues. The CDR3 sequence is CASSISGLAGEGSYNEQFF. CDR3 bases: TGTGCCAGTAGTATAAGTGGACTAGCGGGAGAAGGTTCCTACAATGAGCAGTTCTTC.